Listed below are T cell receptor beta chains from one sample, sequenced in a study of blood T cell repertoires in COVID-19. The data were produced by immunoSEQ multiplex PCR, yet TCRdb's version contains in-frame clones alone and is incomplete. The repertoire has around 180,000 clones, approximately 80% of them found once; the top ten carry roughly 12%. Input material: peripheral blood. All receptors derive from a woman older than 75 with COVID-19, enrolled during active disease. Each CDR3 is given with its conserved first and last residue. The order of the fields is clone size, D gene, J gene, V gene, CDR3 protein, CDR3 DNA. A D gene is named only where the DNA matches it firmly. Part of the rows lack a size; the others show once, few, many or a class for expanded clones.

once	TRBD1	TRBJ1-2	TRBV19	CASSTQTGNYGYTF	TGTGCCAGTAGTACCCAGACAGGGAACTATGGCTACACCTTC
NA	NA	TRBJ1-1	TRBV7-2	CASSPRGRDTEAFF	TGTGCCAGCAGCCCACGAGGGCGGGACACTGAAGCTTTCTTT
NA	NA	TRBJ1-1	TRBV30	CAWSVGVMNTEAFF	TGTGCCTGGAGTGTAGGGGTTATGAACACTGAAGCTTTCTTT
NA	NA	TRBJ1-1	TRBV7-9	CASSLDAGTEAFF	TGTGCCAGCAGCTTAGATGCAGGCACTGAAGCTTTCTTT
NA	TRBD2	TRBJ2-3	TRBV7-9	CASSPRGLSTDTQYF	TGTGCCAGCAGCCCCCGGGGACTAAGCACAGATACGCAGTATTTT
NA	NA	TRBJ2-7	TRBV28	CASRRTELYEQYF	TGTGCCAGCAGGAGGACAGAGCTCTACGAGCAGTACTTC
few	NA	TRBJ2-2	TRBV11-2	CASNRHLNTGELFF	TGTGCCAGCAATCGACACCTGAACACCGGGGAGCTGTTTTTT
NA	TRBD2	TRBJ2-3	TRBV19	CASSAVLAGFLDTQYF	TGTGCCAGTAGTGCGGTACTAGCGGGTTTCTTGGATACGCAGTATTTT
few	TRBD2	TRBJ2-7	TRBV5-1	CASSSAGGGYEQYF	TGCGCCAGCAGCTCCGCGGGAGGGGGCTACGAGCAGTACTTC
NA	NA	TRBJ1-6	TRBV7-9	CASRSPGGGSPLHF	TGTGCCAGCAGATCTCCCGGGGGTGGATCACCCCTCCACTTT
NA	NA	TRBJ2-1	TRBV27	CASSLMRQGGEQFF	TGTGCCAGCAGTTTAATGAGACAGGGAGGTGAGCAGTTCTTC